This T cell receptor beta chain appears in the sequencing data of a study of blood T cell repertoires in COVID-19. Across the study: Sites across the United States, Italy and Spain contributed samples from acute and convalescent COVID-19. T cells, B-cell-depleted T cells, or PBMCs provided the cDNA or gDNA that served as material.

In the original processing: Cell counts per sample came from amplifying reference gene primers. Data came from immunoSEQ multiplex PCR; TCRdb stores just in-frame clones and leaves some out. The DNA gave D and trimming, while V, J and clone size come from that table. The top ten clones hold about 20% of a sample with some 99,000 clones, over 65% of them seen once. Germline CDR1 and CDR2: LNHNV and YYDKDF (reference sequence). The junction had 11 bases not matched to a gene; V was cut back by 2 bases and J by 8 bases. The length of the CDR3 is 15 residues. The chain carries TRBV15 and TRBJ1-2, with TRBD1 matching over 7 bases. The clonotype was recovered from a woman aged 55-69 years with acute or convalescent COVID-19. Sequencing was carried out using peripheral blood. The CDR3 region is CATSRTGVLEKGYTF. CDR3 nucleotides: TGTGCCACCAGCAGAACAGGGGTGCTAGAGAAAGGCTACACCTTC.